This T cell receptor (beta chain) was observed in a study of shared T cell receptors in the human thymus. This clone occurred a few times. Germline V lookup: CDR1 LNHDA, CDR2 SQIVND (reference sequence). Trimming cost V 6 bases and J 2 bases; bases outside gene matches: 6. CDR3 length: 15 residues. Some clones are missing from TCRdb's copy, which holds only in-frame ones; the method was immunoSEQ multiplex PCR. The sample carries hundreds of thousands of clones, roughly 90% recorded once. This same sample was also taken into another study, of human thymus T cells. That investigation notes: Serving as donors were healthy Finnish infants, each of whom was having open corrective surgery for congenital heart defects. Thymus specimens were resections from corrective heart surgery. Both thymic and peripheral blood repertoires showed apparently biased V and J usage. A high degree of thymic repertoire overlap among unrelated individuals was reported in related research.

This chain links TRBV19 with TRBJ2-3, with 9 bases matching TRBD2. Sequenced: thymocytes. The clonotype was recovered from a boy under three years old with a congenital heart defect. The CDR3 DNA sequence: TGTGCCAGTAGGCCCGGGACTAGCATCACAGATACGCAGTATTTT. Its translation is CASRPGTSITDTQYF.